Below are 14 T cell receptor beta chains sequenced from a single sample in a study of vaccination and CD4 T cells after COVID-19. Researchers used the Oncomine TCR Beta short-read assay to sequence DNA from cultured CD4+ T cells. Each CDR3 protein is one row after TCRdb ran MiXCR on the PCR reads. Among about 23,000 distinct CDR3 sequences, about 40% were seen once, and the ten largest hold approximately 5%. Antigens of these TCRs are unknown. The time point is: late sampling 161 to 241 days after vaccination in a few convalescent patients. Specified treatment: roughly 11-day PBMC culture with coronavirus spike peptide pools or control peptides (ViraFEST assay). This specimen was CD4+ T cells from blood, cultured in vitro, taken about 7 months after SARS-CoV-2 vaccination. Receptors were obtained from a human donor who had recovered from COVID-19.

This chain joins TRBV7-9 and TRBJ2-5, with no clear D. CDR3 length: 10 residues. Germline-derived CDR1 and CDR2 are SEHNR and FQNEAQ (reference sequence). Trimming removed 3 bases from V and 5 bases from J, with 1 base in between. CDR3 sequence: CASSFETQYF. CDR3 in DNA: TGTGCCAGCAGCTTCGAGACCCAGTACTTC.

V is TRBV7-3 and J is TRBJ2-3, with a tentative D call TRBD2 (7 bases). Per the germline V gene, CDR1 is SGHTA and CDR2 is FQGTGA. Trimming took off 1 base at V and 5 bases at J, with 10 bases between the two ends. This CDR3 contains 14 residues. CDR3 amino acids: CASSLIGGQDTQYF. DNA of the CDR3: TGTGCCAGCAGCTTAATCGGGGGGCAAGATACGCAGTATTTT. Supplemented by reference TRBV7-3 and TRBJ2-3, the full variable domain reads GAGVSQTPSNKVTEKGKYVELRCDPISGHTALYWYRQSLGQGPEFLIYFQGTGAADDSGLPNDRFFAVRPEGSVSTLKIQRTERGDSAVYLCASSLIGGQDTQYFGPGTRLTVL.

The rearrangement links TRBV7-2 to TRBJ1-1, with no clear D. The germline V gene encodes CDR1 SGHTA and CDR2 FQGNSA. This CDR3 has 13 amino acids. V lost 5 bases and J lost 1, with 8 bases in between. The CDR3 nucleotides are TGTGCCAGCAGCGTATACCCGAACACTGAAGCTTTCTTT. Protein product: CASSVYPNTEAFF.

This clonotype appeared once. The rearrangement links TRBV18 to TRBJ2-5, with D perhaps assigned TRBD1 or TRBD2 (5 bases each). Germline values: CDR1 KGHSH, CDR2 LQKENI. The CDR3 has 13 amino acids. Deletions cut 3 bases from V and 5 bases from J, with 10 bases between. The DNA for the CDR3 is TGTGCCAGCTCACCGGGACGGTGGGAGACCCAGTACTTC. Its translation is CASSPGRWETQYF.

The chain has TRBV20-1 and TRBJ2-6, with TRBD1 identical over 11 bases. The V gene end was trimmed by 6 bases and the J gene end by 1 base; junction bases not matched to a gene: 5. Germline CDR1 is DFQATT and CDR2 is SNEGSKA (reference sequence). This CDR3 region has 16 residues. CDR3 DNA: TGCAGTGCCGCAGGACAGGGGGCTTCTGGGGCCAACGTCCTGACTTTC. Translated: CSAAGQGASGANVLTF.

This rearrangement joins TRBV20-1 to TRBJ2-7; D could derive from TRBD1 or TRBD2 (5 bases each). CDR1 is DFQATT, CDR2 SNEGSKA, per germline (reference sequence). V was pared by 6 bases and J by 2 bases, with 17 bases between. The CDR3 consists of 14 residues. The CDR3 DNA reads as TGCAGTGCAAAGAGGGGTCGGGGCCCCTACGAGCAGTACTTC. As protein: CSAKRGRGPYEQYF.

This clonotype occurred a few times. The V gene is TRBV20-1, the J gene TRBJ2-7, with 10 nucleotides matching TRBD2. The CDR3 length is 14 residues. J gave up 5 bases and V 3 bases, and 7 bases lay outside the gene matches. Germline CDR1 DFQATT, CDR2 SNEGSKA (reference sequence). CDR3 protein: CSASWLAGVDEQYF. The CDR3, as DNA: TGCAGTGCTAGTTGGCTAGCGGGAGTGGACGAGCAGTACTTC.

The genes are TRBV19 and TRBJ1-2; D is unresolved. With 3 bases removed from V and 6 bases from J, the gap between germline ends came to 20 bases. This CDR3 comprises 16 residues. Germline loops: CDR1 LNHDA, CDR2 SQIVND (reference sequence). The CDR3 sequence is CASSILSGTRNHGYTF. The CDR3 coding sequence is TGTGCCAGTAGTATTCTCTCGGGAACCCGCAATCATGGCTACACCTTC. The variable domain in full, completed from reference TRBV19 and TRBJ1-2, reads DGGITQSPKYLFRKEGQNVTLSCEQNLNHDAMYWYRQDPGQGLRLIYYSQIVNDFQKGDIAEGYSVSREKKESFPLTVTSAQKNPTAFYLCASSILSGTRNHGYTFGSGTRLTVV.

The chain has TRBV20-1 and TRBJ2-2; a possible D gene is TRBD2 (5 bases). The ends were cut back, 3 bases at V and 4 bases at J, with 12 bases in the middle. Germline V lookup: CDR1 DFQATT, CDR2 SNEGSKA (reference sequence). The CDR3 extends over 14 amino acids. The CDR3 DNA reads TGCAGTGCTAGTACGGACTGGGGCACCGGGGAGCTGTTTTTT. Protein product: CSASTDWGTGELFF.

V gene TRBV7-2 combines with J gene TRBJ2-5; 10 nucleotides line up with TRBD2. From germline, CDR1 is SGHTA and CDR2 FQGNSA. With 6 bases clipped from V and 5 bases from J, the junction kept 6 bases outside the gene matches. This CDR3 spans 14 amino acids. CDR3 DNA: TGTGCCAGCAGTTACCTAGCGGGAGATGAGACCCAGTACTTC. It specifies CASSYLAGDETQYF. The whole variable domain, remainder taken from reference TRBV7-2 and TRBJ2-5, is GAGVSQSPSNKVTEKGKDVELRCDPISGHTALYWYRQSLGQGLEFLIYFQGNSAPDKSGLPSDRFSAERTGGSVSTLTIQRTQQEDSAVYLCASSYLAGDETQYFGPGTRLLVL.

This clonotype was recorded a few times. The chain has TRBV7-3 and TRBJ2-5, with D perhaps TRBD1 or TRBD2 (6 bases each). The CDR3 totals 13 residues. Trimming shortened V by 4 bases and J by 7 bases, and 13 bases separated the two germline ends. Germline loops: CDR1 SGHTA, CDR2 FQGTGA. CDR3 loop: CASSSDGGSTQYF. The CDR3 DNA follows: TGTGCCAGCAGCTCGGACGGGGGCTCGACCCAGTACTTC.

A few counts support this clonotype. This chain joins TRBV28 and TRBJ2-5; D gene unclear. CDR3 length equals 13 residues. Trimming pared 6 bases from V and 3 bases from J, leaving 11 bases between. From germline, CDR1 is MDHEN and CDR2 SYDVKM. The CDR3 here is CASSNAGKETQYF. The CDR3 nucleotides read TGTGCCAGCAGCAACGCTGGTAAAGAGACCCAGTACTTC.

The chain employs TRBV11-3 and TRBJ1-1, with 8 nucleotides matching TRBD1. Germline V gives CDR1 SGHNT, CDR2 YENEEA. The ends lost 5 bases at V and 3 bases at J; junction bases unmatched: 14. This CDR3 is 17 amino acids long. CDR3 in amino acids: CASSPGQGTFSDTEAFF. The CDR3 DNA sequence: TGTGCCAGCAGCCCCGGACAGGGAACGTTTTCGGACACTGAAGCTTTCTTT. Together with reference TRBV11-3 and TRBJ1-1, the CDR3 gives the full variable domain: EAGVVQSPRYKIIEKKQPVAFWCNPISGHNTLYWYLQNLGQGPELLIRYENEEAVDDSQLPKDRFSAERLKGVDSTLKIQPAELGDSAVYLCASSPGQGTFSDTEAFFGQGTRLTVV.

This clonotype is classed as medium-sized. This chain uses TRBV7-3 with TRBJ1-6, with 7 bases matching TRBD1. The CDR3 totals 13 residues. The germline CDR1 and CDR2 sequences are SGHTA and FQGTGA. With V trimmed by 3 bases and J by 8 bases, 1 base remained unmatched. The CDR3: CASSFTGDSPLHF. Written as DNA, the CDR3 is TGTGCCAGCAGCTTTACAGGGGATTCACCCCTCCACTTT. The whole variable domain, filled in from reference TRBV7-3 and TRBJ1-6, reads GAGVSQTPSNKVTEKGKYVELRCDPISGHTALYWYRQSLGQGPEFLIYFQGTGAADDSGLPNDRFFAVRPEGSVSTLKIQRTERGDSAVYLCASSFTGDSPLHFGNGTRLTVT.